The 8 T cell receptor beta chains below were found in one sample sequenced in a study of vaccination and CD4 T cells after COVID-19. Time point of the sample: late sampling 161 to 241 days after vaccination in a few convalescent patients. MiXCR, applied by TCRdb to the PCR reads, yields one record per CDR3 protein. The data show approximately 40,000 distinct CDR3 sequences, approximately 40% seen once. The sequenced sample was CD4+ T cells from blood, obtained about 7 months after SARS-CoV-2 vaccination. The source is a human donor who had recovered from COVID-19.

This clonotype was detected only a few times. The chain joins TRBV28 to TRBJ2-5; D is unclear. Germline-derived CDR1 and CDR2 are MDHEN and SYDVKM. V shed 3 bases and J shed 3 bases, with 14 bases lying between them. The CDR3 totals 15 residues. The CDR3 reads CASSFVGQVKETQYF. The CDR3 coding sequence is TGTGCCAGCAGTTTCGTAGGGCAGGTAAAAGAGACCCAGTACTTC.

This chain links TRBV11-1 with TRBJ2-7; D is uncertain. Germline CDR1 and CDR2: SGHAT and FQDESV (reference sequence). Trimming took off 2 bases at V and 0 bases at J, with 8 bases between the two ends. The CDR3 has 14 amino acids. The CDR3 DNA reads TGTGCCAGCAGCTTATATAGCAGCTCCTACGAGCAGTACTTC. It encodes CASSLYSSSYEQYF. The complete variable domain, with remaining parts taken from reference TRBV11-1 and TRBJ2-7, reads EAEVAQSPRYKITEKSQAVAFWCDPISGHATLYWYRQILGQGPELLVQFQDESVVDDSQLPKDRFSAERLKGVDSTLKIQPAELGDSAMYLCASSLYSSSYEQYFGPGTRLTVT.

The genes are TRBV6-1 and TRBJ1-5; TRBD1 is a possible D gene (5 bases). Between the trimmed V and J ends, which lost 8 bases and 2 bases, there was a span of 10 bases. Germline V gene data show CDR1 as MNHNS and CDR2 as SASEGT. The CDR3 extends over 13 amino acids. Here the CDR3 DNA reads TGTGCCAGCTGGGGGTTTGGCAATCAGCCCCAGCATTTT. Residues: CASWGFGNQPQHF.

This chain links TRBV11-3 with TRBJ1-1; no reliable D call. CDR3 length: 13 residues. Per the germline V gene, CDR1 is SGHNT and CDR2 is YENEEA. Trimming stripped 4 bases from V and 3 bases from J, with 9 bases between. The CDR3 is CASSSGQDTEAFF. In nucleotides, the CDR3 is TGTGCCAGCAGCTCCGGGCAGGACACTGAAGCTTTCTTT.

Comments on this clonotype: The germline gene is not matched at one end of the junction; a read error may be the cause. DNA of the CDR3: TGTGCCGGCAGTGAAGCAAGAGGGAGAGGGGAGACCCAGTACTTC. As protein: CAGSEARGRGETQYF. The rearrangement joins TRBV6-1 to TRBJ2-5; TRBD2 is a possible D gene (5 bases). Germline CDR1 reads MNHNS; CDR2 reads SASEGT. This CDR3 comprises 15 residues.

V is TRBV29-1 and J is TRBJ2-1; TRBD2 matches at 11 bases. This CDR3 region has 14 residues. Germline V gene data show CDR1 as SQVTM and CDR2 as ANQGSEA. V lost 7 bases to trimming and J lost 7 bases; unmatched junction nucleotides: 9. This CDR3 reads CSGGGLAGKNEQFF. The CDR3, as DNA: TGCAGCGGTGGAGGACTAGCGGGTAAAAATGAGCAGTTCTTC.

The chain uses TRBV27 and TRBJ2-5; 8 positions agree with TRBD2. The CDR3 is 14 amino acids. CDR1 is MNHEY, CDR2 SMNVEV, per germline (reference sequence). With V trimmed by 2 bases and J by 4 bases, 3 bases remained unmatched. The CDR3 region is CASSLVGRGETQYF. For the CDR3, the DNA is TGTGCCAGCAGTTTAGTCGGGAGGGGAGAGACCCAGTACTTC.

In its sample, this clonotype was seen a few times. The gene calls are TRBV7-2 and TRBJ1-3; possible D gene TRBD1, 5 bases. V was trimmed by 1 base and J by 4 bases, leaving 11 bases between them. Germline V gene data show CDR1 as SGHTA and CDR2 as FQGNSA. The CDR3 has 15 residues. CDR3 in amino acids: CASSLEAGGGNTIYF. The CDR3 DNA reads as TGTGCCAGCAGCTTAGAGGCCGGGGGGGGAAACACCATATATTTT.